This T cell receptor (beta chain) comes out of a study of human T cells and chemical hapten exposure. Study overall: Patients received weekly diphenylcyclopropenone doses to the scalp throughout the approximately 24-week study. Study-wide results and caveats: Unchanged with DPC sensitization were TCRs above 1 in 1000 frequency.

The CDR3 is made up of 12 amino acids. The germline V and J ends were trimmed by 6 bases and 6 bases, with 10 bases remaining between them. Germline values: CDR1 SEHNR, CDR2 FQNEAQ (reference sequence). Worth noting for this clonotype: Its antigen is still unknown.

As for time point: patch test 3, about 24 weeks after DPC sensitization. The treatment here: therapeutic diphenylcyclopropenone sensitization with weekly scalp DPC. During construction of the library, unique molecular identifiers were attached to individual cDNA molecules for quantitative, reproducible TCR counting. Original methodology: Per-sample TCR counts ranged from about 23,224 to 750,000, median roughly 87,000. TCRdb reanalysed the RACE reads using MiXCR and keeps one entry per CDR3 protein. V and J calls and clone size were set by TCRdb, not the authors. The repertoire consists of about 190,000 distinct CDR3 sequences, with about 25% occurring once and the leading ten covering roughly 2.5%.

V is TRBV7-9 and J is TRBJ2-3; the D gene is possibly TRBD1 (5 bases). This clonotype was sampled from a woman in her thirties or forties with alopecia areata. Some clones in this sample may be carry-over from other donors' samples. The sample was whole blood, taken in connection with sensitization to the hapten diphenylcyclopropenone (DPC). The DNA of the CDR3 is TGTGCCAGCAGTTTTGGGGCCGATACGCAGTATTTT. Translation: CASSFGADTQYF.